This TCR beta chain emerged from a study of cytomegalovirus exposure and HLA in healthy donors (dated by TCRdb to 2017 to 2019). General notes on the study: An earlier analysis of 587 of the donors reported around 280 Gb of sequence data and 117 million unique TCR beta sequences obtained from about 179 million T cells. Roughly 300 gigabases of sequencing data and approximately 92 million unique TCR sequences made up an early release that covered approximately 650 HLA-typed donors. The genetic ancestry cluster associated with self-reported Caucasian donors included 81% of the 300 to 450 genotyped donors. The aim of the study was to test whether cataloging public T cell receptors could identify signatures of past pathogen exposure. The study used immunosequencing to profile the T cell repertoires of approximately 650 subjects and linked those repertoires to cytomegalovirus serostatus. Besides the first cohort of roughly 660 subjects, a separate validation cohort made up of 120 or so different subjects was used. High-throughput TCR immunosequencing, statistical association of individual TCRs with disease status, and machine learning were combined to predict cytomegalovirus infection status. To study patterns of TCR occurrence, a later analysis re-analyzed previously published TCR beta repertoires from 650 to 750 donors and added high-resolution HLA genotyping. In the later analysis, no new phenotypic data were used to find candidate immune exposures; instead, reliance was placed on TCR beta sequences and their occurrence across donors. An earlier analysis of several hundred of the donors used high-throughput TCR beta sequencing to judge whether each TCR beta V gene segment behaved as functional or pseudogenic. Donor age, sex, ethnicity and CMV serostatus were compiled together with the repertoire data. A later genetic analysis took genome-wide SNP genotypes for about three fifths of the roughly 700 donors and used that subset as a discovery cohort. Every repertoire in the discovery cohort had been generated on one and the same sequencing platform. HLA typing covered class I and class II loci at four-digit resolution. The number of donors typed differed by locus, with about 629-630 for A, B, C, DRB1 and DQB1, 522 for DQA1, 600 to 610 for DPA1, and roughly 450 for DPB1. About five DR-DQ haplotypes were treated as single units for association and clustering because of strong linkage in the cohort. Among some 400 genotyped donors of the cohort, an average of roughly 230,000 unique TCR beta nucleotide sequences was sequenced per donor, of which 15% to 20% were non-productive. Here is what the overall study found, with its caveats: A further reported finding was that TCR beta sequences accurately predicted the HLA-A and HLA-B alleles for most subjects in the first cohort. A total of some 180 TCR beta chains were listed by the study as associated with cytomegalovirus. The cohort was sequenced for TCR beta chains only, and without alpha or paired-chain data the features that could be detected were limited. When HLA alleles, especially DR and DQ, strongly co-occurred, TCR associations were difficult to assign to individual alleles. In a later genetic analysis, a missense DCLRE1C variant was associated with V-gene and J-gene trimming of TCR beta chains, and the association was replicated in an independent cohort. Correlated functional status among segregating V segments might be attributable to linkage disequilibrium, but an unknown experimental factor could not be ruled out. The classifier was reported to diagnose cytomegalovirus status with high specificity and sensitivity in both the original and validation cohorts. It was suggested by the authors that the approach could potentially be generalized to other disease states and immunological phenotypes. Most TCR sequences were seen in very few donors, while some public TCRs were found in many individuals. A later analysis found that TCR association rates varied across HLA loci, with DRB1 alleles showing the most associated TCRs and HLA-C alleles the fewest. The sequencing pipeline was judged likely to have produced a cluster of highly shared sequence variants as a technical artifact. Several of the top co-occurrence clusters appeared to be linked to parvovirus B19, influenza, CMV and Epstein-Barr virus, according to a later analysis. A later analysis found that most CMV-associated TCR beta chains appeared HLA-restricted, with HLA associations seemingly driven largely by CMV exposure. In vitro tests confirmed that a few of the cytomegalovirus-associated TCR beta chains recognize cytomegalovirus antigens. CMV serostatus was the only immune exposure information available for the cohort. A later analysis found that HLA-associated TCR beta chains were more clonally expanded and had lower generation probabilities than equally common non-associated chains. Because counts were too low, roughly 17 rarely observed V segments, including chromosome 9 orphons, were left out of the earlier analysis of a few hundred of the donors. In a later analysis, 15,000 to 20,000 TCR beta sequences were associated with specific HLA alleles at a false discovery rate of 0.05. Roughly uniform sequencing depth across donors was assumed in presence/absence analyses, although this assumption may not hold. HLA typing was unavailable for some donors at each locus, so association tests used only the typed subset. According to a later genetic analysis, donors in an Asian-associated ancestry cluster had fewer N-insertions in productive TCRs than the approximately 690-donor mean. Broadly in line with IMGT annotations, most TCR beta V segments showed up in productive rearrangements about 90% or about 30% of the time in an earlier analysis of 587 of the donors.

In total, 666 healthy bone marrow donors made up the cohort. At the time of sampling, every cohort member was nominally healthy, though immune exposures that went unrecorded were likely present. The donor tested CMV seronegative, placing the donor among the roughly 350 seronegative members of the cohort. Each donor provided a peripheral blood sample, and peripheral blood mononuclear cells were used for TCR beta sequencing. Genomic DNA extraction from the blood cell samples was performed with the Qiagen DNeasy Blood Extraction Kit. Library prep was done by the immunoSEQ multiplex PCR assay. For the multiplex PCR, a mixture combining 60 forward primers for TCR Vbeta segments and 13 reverse primers for TCR Jbeta segments was used. A multiplex PCR assay on genomic DNA amplified the CDR3 region of rearranged TCR beta genes. The Illumina HiSeq System was used to sequence the amplified TCR beta libraries as 87-base-pair reads. Per the authors' processing: Across the roughly 640 repertoires, a later analysis counted around 80 million unique TCR beta chains, about 10 million of which were shared by at least two donors. Raw reads were error-corrected and collapsed into unique sequences with a nearest-neighbor algorithm that merged closely related sequences to remove PCR and sequencing errors. CDR3 sequences were aligned to IMGT reference sequences to assign V, D and J gene segments. Each retained sequence needed at least a six-nucleotide match to both a V gene segment and a J gene segment. Rearrangements were classified as productive when the CDR3 lacked stop codons and remained in frame with V and J, and all other rearrangements were classified as non-productive. Following IMGT convention, CDR3 was defined as the stretch from the second conserved V-encoded cysteine up to the conserved J-encoded phenylalanine. The earlier analysis of about 640 of the donors excluded any sequence lacking an unambiguous match to a single V gene segment. In an earlier analysis of 587 of the donors, V segments were called functional above 56.7% productive rearrangements and were called segregating when the between-donor standard deviation exceeded 5%. To diagnose cytomegalovirus status from the catalog of TCR beta chain sequences, a statistical classification framework was built. In a later analysis, TCR nucleotide sequences were compared against IMGT/GENE-DB human TR gene sequences so that V and J genes could be assigned. Using the TCRdist pipeline, a later analysis assigned CDR3 sequences along with most-parsimonious VDJ recombination scenarios. In a later analysis, each TCR beta chain was defined by its CDR3 amino acid sequence together with its V-gene family, and reads without a unique V-gene family were excluded. As a way to deal with suspected cross-contamination and a sequencing artifact, a later analysis dropped roughly 600 nucleotide sequences that were highly shared and had low generation probability. In a later analysis, a clonal expansion index was calculated for each public chain from normalized within-repertoire ranks of inferred template counts. In a later analysis, generation probabilities were computed using a VDJ recombination model fitted to out-of-frame rearrangements, and the results were checked against IGoR. A later analysis scored TCR-TCR, TCR-HLA and TCR-CMV co-occurrence with hypergeometric tests, applying a repertoire-size bias correction to TCR pairs. In a later analysis, false discovery rates were estimated by permuting HLA or CMV assignments 20 times. In a later analysis, co-occurring TCRs were grouped using DBSCAN, and TCRdist sequence similarity was added for clustering within HLA-allele-positive subsets. For co-occurrence clustering, repertoires with fewer than 30,000 or more than 120,000 public chains were excluded, along with several repertoires with anomalous nucleotide sharing. TCRdb retrieved this table from immuneACCESS and kept in-frame rearrangements only. Not all clones are present; in checked studies, unresolved V genes account for under half, and no reason is known for the remainder. Clone size and V and J calls were adopted from that table, with D and trimming inferred from the DNA. The sample table holds fewer than 250,000 clones, of which around three quarters were seen once. Of the sample, 1.6% is held by the ten largest clones.

On this clone: What this receptor recognizes is not known. Per-base qualities were not stored, and no clone one base away is much larger.

What was sequenced was PBMCs. This TCR derives from a woman under 30 in good health and CMV-seronegative.

The sequenced DNA is TGTGCCAGTAGTATAAGAGGGACAGGGGATAACACTGAAGCTTTCTTT. It is translated as CASSIRGTGDNTEAFF. Recombination linked TRBV19 to TRBJ1-1, with 10 middle bases fitting TRBD1. Its CDR3 holds 16 amino acids, cysteine through phenylalanine. The entry retains the CDR3 DNA only, 48 bases that are in frame from base 1. Per the germline V gene (reference sequence), LNHDA is the CDR1 and SQIVND is the CDR2. Trimming leaves V shorter by 2 bases and J shorter by 2 bases, with the junction holding 5 bases beyond the gene matches. The entire variable domain, with the stretches around the CDR3 drawn from the reference TRBV19 and TRBJ1-1 proteins, is DGGITQSPKYLFRKEGQNVTLSCEQNLNHDAMYWYRQDPGQGLRLIYYSQIVNDFQKGDIAEGYSVSREKKESFPLTVTSAQKNPTAFYLCASSIRGTGDNTEAFFGQGTRLTVV.